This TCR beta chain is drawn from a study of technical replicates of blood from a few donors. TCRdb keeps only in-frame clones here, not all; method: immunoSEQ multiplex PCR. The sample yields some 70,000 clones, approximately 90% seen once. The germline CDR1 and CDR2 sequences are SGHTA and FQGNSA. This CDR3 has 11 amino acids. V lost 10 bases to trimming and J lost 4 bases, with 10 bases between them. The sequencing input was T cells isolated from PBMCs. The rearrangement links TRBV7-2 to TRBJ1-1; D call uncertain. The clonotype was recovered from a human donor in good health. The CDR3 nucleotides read TGTGCCACCAGATTCGGCACTGAAGCTTTCTTT. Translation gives CATRFGTEAFF.